This T cell receptor (beta chain) was identified in a study of cytomegalovirus exposure and HLA in healthy donors (dated by TCRdb to 2016 to 2017). The study in broad terms: According to an earlier analysis of several hundred of the donors, 150 million to 200 million T cells yielded 117 million unique TCR beta sequences and approximately 300 Gb of sequence data. In the later analysis, no new phenotypic data were used to find candidate immune exposures; instead, reliance was placed on TCR beta sequences and their occurrence across donors. Several DR-DQ haplotypes were treated as single units for association and clustering because of strong linkage in the cohort. To decide whether each TCR beta V gene segment behaved as functional or pseudogenic, an earlier analysis of over 500 of the donors relied on high-throughput TCR beta sequencing. A later analysis re-analyzed previously published TCR beta repertoires from roughly 600 donors and added high-resolution HLA genotyping to study TCR occurrence patterns. The study was designed to test whether signatures of past pathogen exposure could be identified by cataloging public T cell receptors. Alongside the repertoire data, information on donor age, sex, ethnicity and CMV serostatus was compiled. The study combined high-throughput TCR immunosequencing, statistical association of individual TCRs with disease status, and machine learning to predict cytomegalovirus infection status. Every discovery cohort repertoire had been produced on one sequencing platform. An early release that covered fewer than 750 HLA-typed donors contained approximately 300 gigabases of sequencing data and some 87 million unique TCR sequences. Typing coverage varied by locus: about 629-630 donors for A, B, C, DRB1 and DQB1; approximately 500 for DQA1; some 610 for DPA1; 400 to 480 for DPB1. A later genetic analysis used genome-wide SNP genotypes for about 65% of the roughly 700 donors, treating that subset as a discovery cohort. HLA typing covered class I and class II loci at four-digit resolution. Among some 400 genotyped donors of the cohort, an average of approximately 240,000 unique TCR beta nucleotide sequences was sequenced per donor, of which about 18% were non-productive. Besides the first cohort of approximately 710 subjects, a separate validation cohort made up of 120 or so different subjects was used. The T cell repertoires of some 700 subjects were profiled by immunosequencing and related to cytomegalovirus serostatus. The genetic ancestry cluster associated with self-reported Caucasian donors included over 65% of the approximately 400 genotyped donors. What the study reported, not specific to this receptor: Across donors, most TCR sequences were observed very rarely, whereas some public TCRs were present in many individuals. An association between a missense DCLRE1C variant and V-gene and J-gene trimming of TCR beta chains was found in a later genetic analysis and replicated in an independent cohort. An earlier analysis of several hundred of the donors showed that most TCR beta V segments appeared in productive rearrangements either about 90% or about 30% of the time, which broadly matched IMGT annotations. In the study, 150 to 200 TCR beta chains were listed as associated with cytomegalovirus. Over 15 rarely observed V segments, including chromosome 9 orphons, were excluded from the earlier analysis of a few hundred of the donors because counts were too low. The classifier was reported to diagnose cytomegalovirus status with high specificity and sensitivity in both the original cohort and the validation cohort. In a later analysis, HLA-associated TCR beta chains were found to be more clonally expanded and to have lower generation probabilities than equally common non-associated chains. The authors suggested that the approach could potentially be generalized to other disease states and immunological phenotypes. In a later analysis, TCR association rates were found to vary across HLA loci, with the most associated TCRs seen for DRB1 alleles and the fewest for HLA-C alleles. A further reported finding was that TCR beta sequences accurately predicted the HLA-A and HLA-B alleles for most subjects in the first cohort. Linkage disequilibrium might explain the correlated functional status among segregating V segments, but an unknown experimental factor could not be ruled out. Compared with the approximately 670-donor mean, donors in an Asian-associated ancestry cluster had fewer N-insertions in productive TCRs, according to a later genetic analysis. CMV serostatus was the only immune exposure information available for the cohort. According to a later analysis, most CMV-associated TCR beta chains appeared to be HLA-restricted, and the HLA associations seemed to be driven largely by CMV exposure. At a false discovery rate of 0.05, a later analysis linked 15,000 to 20,000 TCR beta sequences to specific HLA alleles. The sequencing pipeline was judged likely to have produced a cluster of highly shared sequence variants as a technical artifact. In a later analysis, several top co-occurrence clusters were reported to appear linked to parvovirus B19, influenza, CMV and Epstein-Barr virus. Three of the identified cytomegalovirus-associated TCR beta chains were confirmed in vitro to be specific for cytomegalovirus antigens. When HLA alleles, especially DR and DQ, strongly co-occurred, TCR associations were difficult to assign to individual alleles. In this cohort, only TCR beta chains were sequenced, and detectable features were limited by the absence of alpha or paired-chain data. Because some donors lacked HLA typing at each locus, the association tests relied only on the typed subset. Sequencing depth was assumed to be roughly uniform across donors in the presence/absence analyses, though that assumption may not hold. Some IMGT-functional V segments, including TRBV6-2 and TRBV6-3, could not be distinguished by the 87-base-pair reads and were therefore excluded.

The CDR3, from cysteine to phenylalanine, totals 14 residues. Of all the DNA, just the CDR3 is kept, 42 bases in frame from base 1. The germline V gene gives CDR1 as SNHLY and CDR2 as FYNNEI. Germline trimming amounts to 9 bases on V and 1 base on J, with 6 as the count of junction bases outside the gene matches. As concerns this clone: The antigen it binds to is not known. The input lacks base qualities; no much larger clone sits a single base away.

Library method: the immunoSEQ multiplex PCR assay. A mixture of 60 forward primers for TCR Vbeta segments and 13 reverse primers for TCR Jbeta segments was used in the multiplex PCR. A multiplex PCR assay on genomic DNA amplified the CDR3 region of rearranged TCR beta genes. The Illumina HiSeq System was used to sequence the amplified TCR beta libraries as 87-base-pair reads. The study's own analysis went as follows. Across the 700 or so repertoires, a later analysis counted approximately 83 million unique TCR beta chains, about 10 million of which were shared by at least two donors. Raw reads were error-corrected and collapsed into unique sequences by a nearest-neighbor algorithm in which closely related sequences were merged to remove PCR and sequencing errors. To assign V, D and J gene segments, CDR3 sequences were aligned to IMGT reference sequences. For a sequence to be retained, a match of at least six nucleotides to both a V gene segment and a J gene segment was required. Rearrangements were called productive when the CDR3 lacked stop codons and stayed in frame with V and J; all others were non-productive. Following IMGT convention, CDR3 was defined as the stretch from the second conserved V-encoded cysteine to the conserved J-encoded phenylalanine. The earlier analysis of approximately 500 of the donors excluded sequences that lacked an unambiguous match to a single V gene segment. In an earlier analysis of about 590 of the donors, a V segment was called functional when productive rearrangements were above 56.7%, and segregating when the standard deviation between donors exceeded 5%. A statistical classification framework was developed to diagnose cytomegalovirus status using the catalog of TCR beta chain sequences. In a later analysis, TCR nucleotide sequences were compared against IMGT/GENE-DB human TR gene sequences so that V and J genes could be assigned. In a later analysis, CDR3 sequences and most-parsimonious VDJ recombination scenarios were assigned using the TCRdist pipeline. A later analysis defined each TCR beta chain by its CDR3 amino acid sequence plus V-gene family, and excluded reads lacking a unique V-gene family. A later analysis removed 592 highly shared, low-generation-probability nucleotide sequences to deal with suspected cross-contamination and a sequencing artifact. In a later analysis, a clonal expansion index for each public chain was calculated from normalized within-repertoire ranks of inferred template counts. Generation probabilities in a later analysis came from a VDJ recombination model fitted to out-of-frame rearrangements, and those results were checked against IGoR. A later analysis scored TCR-TCR, TCR-HLA and TCR-CMV co-occurrence with hypergeometric tests, applying a repertoire-size bias correction to TCR pairs. To estimate false discovery rates, a later analysis permuted the HLA or CMV assignments 20 times. In a later analysis, co-occurring TCRs were grouped using DBSCAN, and TCRdist sequence similarity was added for clustering within HLA-allele-positive subsets. Repertoires with fewer than 30,000 or more than 120,000 public chains, plus five repertoires with anomalous nucleotide sharing, were excluded from co-occurrence clustering. This is the immuneACCESS table as TCRdb keeps it, with only in-frame sequences that have V and J called. A part of the clones is gone; compared with another copy, unresolved V genes explain less than half, and the rest is unexplained. The V and J calls and the clone size are those of that table, but D and trimming were determined from the DNA. The sample records 80,000 or so clones, about 68% of which are singletons. Together, the top ten hold approximately 20% of the sample.

The cohort consisted of fewer than 700 healthy bone marrow donors. At the time of sampling, all cohort members were nominally healthy, though unrecorded immune exposures were likely present. The donor tested CMV seropositive and was one of the 289 seropositive cohort members. Every donor gave a peripheral blood sample, and the peripheral blood mononuclear cells from that sample were used for TCR beta sequencing. Genomic DNA extraction from the blood cell samples was performed with the Qiagen DNeasy Blood Extraction Kit. The chain links TRBV2 with TRBJ2-5, with TRBD2 identical over 9 junction bases. The TCR originated in a man under 40 in good health and CMV-seropositive. The sample taken for sequencing was PBMCs. The encoded CDR3 is CARGSGGPQETQYF. The DNA sequence is given as TGTGCCAGGGGTAGCGGGGGCCCCCAAGAGACCCAGTACTTC.